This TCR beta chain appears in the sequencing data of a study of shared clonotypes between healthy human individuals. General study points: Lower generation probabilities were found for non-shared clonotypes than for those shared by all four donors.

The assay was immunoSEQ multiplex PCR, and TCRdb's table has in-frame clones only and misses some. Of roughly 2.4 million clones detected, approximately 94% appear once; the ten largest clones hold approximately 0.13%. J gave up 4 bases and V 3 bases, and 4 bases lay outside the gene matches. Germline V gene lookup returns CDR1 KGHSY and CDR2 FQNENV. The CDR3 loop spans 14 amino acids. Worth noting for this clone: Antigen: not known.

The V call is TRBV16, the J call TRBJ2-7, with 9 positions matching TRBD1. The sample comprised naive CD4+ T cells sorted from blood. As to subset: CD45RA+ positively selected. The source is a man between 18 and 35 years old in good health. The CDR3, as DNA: TGTGCCAGCAGCCATTCGGGACAGGGTTACGAGCAGTACTTC. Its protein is CASSHSGQGYEQYF.